The next 3 T cell receptor beta chains were all read from a single sample in a study of T cell repertoires in cytomegalovirus infection. One entry per CDR3 protein, called by TCRdb with MiXCR from the reads. The table shows 170,000 or so distinct CDR3 sequences, with about 15% occurring only once. The sample was PBMCs. The source is a human donor in good health (CMV status not recorded). Some clones in this sample may be carry-over from other donors' samples.

This clonotype was observed at least ten times. The chain has TRBV19 and TRBJ2-1, with D perhaps matching TRBD1 or TRBD2 (5 bases each). CDR1 is LNHDA, CDR2 SQIVND, per germline (reference sequence). The CDR3 runs 15 residues. Trimming left V 1 base short and J 10 bases short, with 17 bases between. The CDR3 reads CASSIGGTPGMEQFF. The CDR3 region has the DNA TGTGCCAGTAGTATAGGAGGGACGCCTGGGATGGAGCAGTTCTTC.

This clonotype appeared many times. The chain recombines TRBV12-3 or TRBV12-4 with TRBJ1-2, with D perhaps matching TRBD1 (5 bases). Trimming stripped 6 bases from V and 0 bases from J, with 14 bases between. The CDR3 spans 15 residues. CDR3 sequence reads: CASSKTAASNYGYTF. CDR3 DNA sequence: TGTGCCAGCAGCAAGACAGCGGCTTCTAACTATGGCTACACCTTC.

This sequence joins TRBV27 and TRBJ2-1; the D gene could be TRBD1 or TRBD2 (6 bases each). The ends were cut back, 7 bases at V and 8 bases at J, with 15 bases in the middle. Germline assignment: CDR1 MNHEY and CDR2 SMNVEV (reference sequence). The CDR3 totals 13 residues. The CDR3 region is CASKGGLNDEQFF. DNA for the CDR3: TGTGCCAGCAAGGGGGGCCTGAACGATGAGCAGTTCTTC.